This TCR beta chain was sequenced during a study of shared clonotypes between healthy human individuals. Across the study: A couple of female and three male donors aged 18 to 49 were enrolled. General observations from the study: Some clonotypes were shared by all four sorted-subset donors, while others were not shared. The non-shared ones had lower generation probabilities than the shared ones. What naive subsets generally showed was a larger estimated richness than memory subsets showed.

V was pared by 6 bases and J by 7 bases, with 13 bases between. The CDR3 is 13 amino acids. Germline-derived CDR1 and CDR2 are MDHEN and SYDVKM. For this clone: No antigen is known for it.

Genomic DNA per cell subset filled all wells of several immunoSEQ plates. Data came from immunoSEQ multiplex PCR; TCRdb stores just in-frame clones and leaves some out. The sample contains 2.5 million or so clones, approximately 90% of which appear only once. The chain couples TRBV28 to TRBJ1-5, with D perhaps TRBD1 (5 bases). Material for sequencing was naive CD4+ T cells sorted from blood. Subset of the sample: CD45RA+ positively selected. This TCR came from a man younger than 35 in good health. The CDR3 sequence is CASRFSGSQPQHF. The CDR3 bases are TGTGCCAGCAGATTCTCAGGGTCGCAGCCCCAGCATTTT.